The 12 T cell receptor beta chains given below trace back to one sample, sequenced in a study of T cells in localized non-small cell lung cancer (dated by TCRdb to about 2020). Library construction relied on the immunoSEQ multiplex PCR assay. TCRdb mirrors the immuneACCESS table, restricted to in-frame sequences. Some clones are absent from its copies; in checked studies, under half trace to an unresolved V gene, and the reason for the others is unknown. The sample has 30,000 to 45,000 clones on record, more than 80% of them singletons. Approximately 6.5% of the sample is held by the ten biggest clonotypes. Source: peripheral blood, taken before any cancer treatment. Receptor source: a female donor aged 60 or older with stage I lung adenocarcinoma.

The gene calls are TRBV5-1 and TRBJ2-2; 12 bases map to TRBD1. From germline, CDR1 is SGHRS and CDR2 YFSETQ. V lost 4 bases, J lost 5 bases, and 9 bases stayed unmatched. The CDR3 is made up of 17 amino acids. The CDR3 nucleotides are TGCGCCAGCAGCACCGGGACAGGGGGCGCATCAACCGGGGAGCTGTTTTTT. Residues: CASSTGTGGASTGELFF. Together with reference TRBV5-1 and TRBJ2-2, the CDR3 gives the full variable domain: KAGVTQTPRYLIKTRGQQVTLSCSPISGHRSVSWYQQTPGQGLQFLFEYFSETQRNKGNFPGRFSGRQFSNSRSEMNVSTLELGDSALYLCASSTGTGGASTGELFFGEGSRLTVL.

V and J are TRBV11-2 and TRBJ2-3; the D gene is possibly TRBD2 (5 bases). Trimming removed 10 bases at V and 3 bases at J, with 14 bases between. Germline values: CDR1 SGHAT, CDR2 FQNNGV. The CDR3 extends over 13 amino acids. The CDR3 DNA sequence: TGTGCCACGAGGCTCCCGGGGACAGATACGCAGTATTTT. The encoded protein is CATRLPGTDTQYF. Drawing the rest from reference TRBV11-2 and TRBJ2-3, the complete variable domain is EAGVAQSPRYKIIEKRQSVAFWCNPISGHATLYWYQQILGQGPKLLIQFQNNGVVDDSQLPKDRFSAERLKGVDSTLKIQPAKLEDSAVYLCATRLPGTDTQYFGPGTRLTVL.

The V call is TRBV5-4, the J call TRBJ2-5, with a tentative D call TRBD2 (6 bases). Germline V CDR1 and CDR2: SGHNT, YYREEE (reference sequence). The CDR3 covers 14 residues. Deletions cut 3 bases from V and 5 bases from J, with 14 bases between. The CDR3 DNA is TGTGCCAGCAGCTGGACTACGGGGTCGGAGACCCAGTACTTC. It codes for CASSWTTGSETQYF.

This chain links TRBV6-1 with TRBJ2-5, with TRBD2 identical over 9 bases. This CDR3 contains 13 residues. The V gene end was trimmed by 5 bases and the J gene end by 5 bases; junction bases not matched to a gene: 3. From germline, CDR1 is MNHNS and CDR2 SASEGT. The CDR3, as DNA: TGTGCCAGCAGTCCTAGCGGGGTCGAGACCCAGTACTTC. This encodes CASSPSGVETQYF.

The CDR3 DNA reads TGCGCCAGCAGCCAGATGGGTCTGGGTACGCAGTATTTT. The encoded protein is CASSQMGLGTQYF. The V and J genes are TRBV4-1 and TRBJ2-3; D ambiguous. Germline V gene sequence: CDR1 MGHRA, CDR2 YSYEKL. V was trimmed by 3 bases and J by 8 bases, leaving 12 bases between them. This CDR3 region has 13 residues.

The chain employs TRBV5-4 and TRBJ1-2; D is perhaps TRBD1 (6 bases). The V and J ends lost 0 bases and 6 bases respectively, with 9 bases between them. Germline CDR1 and CDR2: SGHNT and YYREEE (reference sequence). The CDR3 sequence is 13 residues long. This chain's CDR3 is CASSLVGGNGYTF. In DNA, the CDR3 is TGTGCCAGCAGCTTGGTAGGGGGAAATGGCTACACCTTC.

The V call is TRBV10-2, the J call TRBJ1-1; a weak D match, TRBD1 (6 bases). V gave up 6 bases and J gave up 4 bases, with 9 bases separating them. The germline V gene has CDR1 WSHSY and CDR2 SAAADI. The length of the CDR3 is 12 residues. CDR3 amino acids: CASRRTVTEAFF. Here the CDR3 DNA reads TGCGCCAGCAGGAGGACAGTCACTGAAGCTTTCTTT.

The V call is TRBV18, the J call TRBJ1-3; TRBD1 matches at 8 bases. Per germline, CDR1 KGHSH and CDR2 LQKENI. The CDR3 extends over 15 amino acids. V trimming: 3 bases; J trimming: 3 bases; junction bases outside the gene matches: 4. CDR3 coding DNA: TGTGCCAGCTCACCTCAGGGGGCCAGTGGAAACACCATATATTTT. This translates into CASSPQGASGNTIYF. Variable domain in full (rest from reference TRBV18 and TRBJ1-3): NAGVMQNPRHLVRRRGQEARLRCSPMKGHSHVYWYRQLPEEGLKFMVYLQKENIIDESGMPKERFSAEFPKEGPSILRIQQVVRGDSAAYFCASSPQGASGNTIYFGEGSWLTVV.

The chain links TRBV7-6 to TRBJ2-2; TRBD2 aligns across 12 bases. The V gene end was trimmed by 3 bases and the J gene end by 4 bases; junction bases not matched to a gene: 15. The CDR3 length is 20 residues. The V gene's germline CDR1 is SGHVS and CDR2 FNYEAQ. The CDR3 loop is CASSLYPGPSGGAFTGELFF. The DNA for the CDR3 is TGTGCCAGCAGCTTGTACCCAGGTCCTAGCGGGGGGGCGTTCACCGGGGAGCTGTTTTTT.

The chain has TRBV6-4 and TRBJ1-1; D uncertain. Between the trimmed V and J ends, which lost 2 bases and 4 bases, there was a span of 11 bases. The CDR3 is made up of 14 amino acids. Germline values: CDR1 MRHNA, CDR2 SNTAGT. The CDR3 nucleotides read TGTGCCAGCAGTGACCAAGGAGAGGGCACTGAAGCTTTCTTT. This sequence encodes CASSDQGEGTEAFF.

The chain links TRBV6-1 to TRBJ2-1, with TRBD1 identical over 8 bases. Germline loops: CDR1 MNHNS, CDR2 SASEGT. Unmatched junction bases numbered 14, after V lost 7 bases and J lost 9 bases. The CDR3 sequence is 15 residues long. DNA for the CDR3: TGTGCCAGCACCAGAAGACAGGGGTTAGGTGGTGAGCAGTTCTTC. Translation gives CASTRRQGLGGEQFF.

The chain uses TRBV11-2 and TRBJ2-3; D is possibly TRBD2 (5 bases). The CDR3 consists of 18 residues. V was cut by 1 base and J by 2 bases, with 19 bases left in between. CDR1 SGHAT and CDR2 FQNNGV come from the germline V gene. CDR3 region: CASSLGGSEWFFTDTQYF. For the CDR3, the DNA is TGTGCCAGCAGCTTAGGTGGTAGCGAGTGGTTCTTCACAGATACGCAGTATTTT.